The 6 T cell receptor beta chains reported below all come from one sample, sequenced in a study of T cell responses to AZD1222 COVID-19 vaccine. The assay was immunoSEQ multiplex PCR, and TCRdb's table has in-frame clones only and misses some. Among approximately 90,000 clones listed, more than 90% were seen once. The input for sequencing was peripheral blood, taken on day 0 of AZD1222 vaccination. Every receptor here comes from an adult in good health.

In its sample, this clone was seen once. The chain carries TRBV7-2 and TRBJ1-3; 11 positions match TRBD1. Germline V lookup: CDR1 SGHTA, CDR2 FQGNSA. The V segment lost 4 bases and the J segment 3 bases; nucleotides outside the gene matches: 2. The CDR3 is made up of 15 amino acids. The CDR3: CASSSGTGGGNTIYF. The CDR3 nucleotides read TGTGCCAGCAGCTCCGGGACAGGGGGTGGAAACACCATATATTTT.

The V call is TRBV4-2, the J call TRBJ2-2; 8 positions agree with TRBD2. The CDR3 loop spans 17 amino acids. The J segment lost 3 bases and the V segment lost 0 bases, leaving 6 bases of the junction unmatched. The germline gives CDR1 LGHNA, CDR2 YNFKEQ. CDR3 protein: CASSQDRLAGYTGELFF. CDR3 DNA sequence: TGTGCCAGCAGCCAAGATCGGTTAGCGGGATACACCGGGGAGCTGTTTTTT.

The chain carries TRBV3-1 (or the pseudogene TRBV3-2) and TRBJ2-6, with 10 bases identical to TRBD2. The CDR3 covers 19 residues. Germline lookup yields CDR1 LGHDT and CDR2 YNNKEL (reference sequence). The V gene end was trimmed by 2 bases and the J gene end by 0 bases; junction bases not matched to a gene: 7. The CDR3 DNA reads TGTGCCAGCAGCCAAACACCGGGACTAGCGACCTCTGGGGCCAACGTCCTGACTTTC. Protein: CASSQTPGLATSGANVLTF.

V gene TRBV28 combines with J gene TRBJ2-7; possibly TRBD1 or TRBD2 for D (5 bases each). The CDR3 contains 15 residues. Germline loops: CDR1 MDHEN, CDR2 SYDVKM. Trimming took off 6 bases at V and 4 bases at J, with 19 bases between the two ends. CDR3 in amino acids: CASSHKRTRTYEQYF. For the CDR3, the DNA is TGTGCCAGCAGCCATAAAAGGACAAGGACTTACGAGCAGTACTTC.

A word on this clone: Other DNA sequences within the sample encode an identical CDR3. The chain carries TRBV6-6 and TRBJ2-7; TRBD1 matches at 10 bases. Germline loops: CDR1 MNHNY, CDR2 SVGAGI (reference sequence). V was clipped by 6 bases and J by 4 bases; unmatched bases: 6. CDR3 size: 14 residues. As DNA, the CDR3 is TGTGCCAGCAGAAGTGACAGGGGGCGGTACGAGCAGTACTTC. It translates to CASRSDRGRYEQYF.

The rearrangement uses TRBV2 and TRBJ2-2, with D unclear. V was shortened by 2 bases and J by 3 bases, with 7 bases between the two germline ends. CDR1 and CDR2 (germline): SNHLY, FYNNEI. This CDR3 contains 14 residues. The chain's CDR3 is CASSERSYTGELFF. The CDR3 nucleotides are TGTGCCAGCAGTGAACGCAGTTACACCGGGGAGCTGTTTTTT.